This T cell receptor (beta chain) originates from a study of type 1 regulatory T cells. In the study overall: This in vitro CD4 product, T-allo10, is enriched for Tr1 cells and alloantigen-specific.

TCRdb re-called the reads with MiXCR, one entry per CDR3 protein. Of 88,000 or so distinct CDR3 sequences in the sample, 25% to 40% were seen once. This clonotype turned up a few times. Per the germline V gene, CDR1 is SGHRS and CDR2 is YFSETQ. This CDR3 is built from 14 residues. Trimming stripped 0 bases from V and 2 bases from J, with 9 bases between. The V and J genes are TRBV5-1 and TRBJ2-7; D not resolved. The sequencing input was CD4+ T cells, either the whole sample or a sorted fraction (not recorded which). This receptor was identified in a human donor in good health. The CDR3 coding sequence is TGCGCCAGCAGCTTGGAGGTCAGTACCTACGAGCAGTACTTC. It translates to CASSLEVSTYEQYF.